Listed here are 14 T cell receptor beta chains from one sample, sequenced in a study of CD8+CD57+ T cells in acquired aplastic anemia. Whoever was chosen for sequencing had shown CD8+CD57+ cell expansion by flow cytometry. The use of genomic DNA as template underpinned the TCR beta VDJ and CDR3 profiling. TCRdb itself ran the reads through MiXCR, one entry per CDR3 protein. The sample comprises about 270,000 distinct CDR3 sequences, approximately 86% of which are singletons, and less than 50% rests with the top ten. Material for sequencing was sorted CD4+, CD8+, or CD8+CD57+ T cells (not recorded which) from PBMCs. The receptors were sampled from a human donor with aplastic anemia.

Comment on this clonotype: The junction departs from germline at one end; a sequencing error may be responsible. The V gene is TRBV7-8, the J gene TRBJ2-6; TRBD1 or TRBD2 may be the D gene (5 bases each). The germline V gene encodes CDR1 SGHVS and CDR2 FQNEAQ. CDR3 size: 16 residues. The CDR3 DNA reads as TGTGCCAGCAGCTTAGCGCGTAGCGACGGGGCCCACGTCCTGACTTTC. It codes for CASSLARSDGAHVLTF.

V is TRBV5-1 and J is TRBJ2-5; TRBD2 agrees at 7 bases. Germline V gene data show CDR1 as SGHRS and CDR2 as YFSETQ. V gave up 2 bases and J gave up 3 bases; unmatched junction bases: 7. The CDR3 spans 15 residues. As DNA, the CDR3 is TGCGCCAGCAGCTTAGCGGGAAACCCCGAAGAGACCCAGTACTTC. Its protein product is CASSLAGNPEETQYF.

In the case of this clonotype: Because it lacks the conserved phenylalanine or tryptophan at the end, this CDR3 is likely a read error. V usage is TRBV2 and J usage is TRBJ2-5; TRBD2 is a possible D gene (5 bases). The V end lost 5 bases, the J end lost 0 bases, and 13 bases lay between the germline ends. The CDR3 covers 15 residues. Per the germline V gene, CDR1 is SNHLY and CDR2 is FYNNEI. CDR3 bases: TGTGCCAGCAGTACCTGGGGAGCGTACCAAGAGACCCAGTACTCC. Its protein product is CASSTWGAYQETQYS.

The chain joins TRBV2 to TRBJ2-3; 8 nucleotides match TRBD2. The trim removed 6 bases at V and 4 bases at J, leaving 3 bases unmatched. The CDR3 contains 13 residues. Germline assignment: CDR1 SNHLY and CDR2 FYNNEI. The CDR3 sequence: CASSSGGSDTQYF. The DNA of the CDR3 is TGTGCCAGCAGCAGCGGGGGCTCAGATACGCAGTATTTT.

The genes are TRBV7-8 and TRBJ2-5; TRBD1 matches at 9 bases. The CDR3 contains 16 residues. Germline lookup yields CDR1 SGHVS and CDR2 FQNEAQ. Unmatched junction bases numbered 8, after V lost 3 bases and J lost 3 bases. The CDR3, as DNA: TGTGCCAGCAGCTTGAGACCGGGACAGGGAAAAGAGACCCAGTACTTC. Translating gives CASSLRPGQGKETQYF.

The rearrangement uses TRBV6-1 and TRBJ2-3; 7 positions match TRBD1. The DNA matches TRBJ2-7 better at its end, which makes the J call doubtful. CDR1 and CDR2 from the germline V gene are MNHNS and SASEGT. The CDR3 runs to 14 residues. CDR3 nucleotides: TGTGCCAGCAGTGCTTGGGGACAGCCCTACACGCAGTACTTC. Translation gives CASSAWGQPYTQYF.

In regard to this clonotype: The missing conserved phenylalanine or tryptophan at the end of this CDR3 makes a read error likely. It is unclear where the CDR3 begins or ends on the DNA, so no DNA is shown, and the CDR3 is as TCRdb lists it. The CDR3 loop is CAYEVASYQESQ. The V and J genes are TRBV7-9 and TRBJ2-3; TRBD2, the table's D call, lacks a check against the DNA. The CDR3 comprises 12 residues, both ends counted. The germline CDR1 and CDR2 sequences are SEHNR and FQNEAQ (reference sequence).

The chain is built from TRBV7-2 and TRBJ1-1; maybe TRBD1 (6 bases). The CDR3 consists of 15 residues. CDR1 is SGHTA and CDR2 is FQGNSA in the germline V gene. The V gene lost 0 bases and the J gene lost 13 bases, with 21 bases spanning the gap. The DNA for the CDR3 is TGTGCCAGCAGCTTAGCGGGGACACCGAACACTGAATATTTCTTT. Amino acid sequence: CASSLAGTPNTEYFF. Using reference TRBV7-2 and TRBJ1-1 for the parts outside the CDR3, the full variable domain is GAGVSQSPSNKVTEKGKDVELRCDPISGHTALYWYRQSLGQGLEFLIYFQGNSAPDKSGLPSDRFSAERTGGSVSTLTIQRTQQEDSAVYLCASSLAGTPNTEYFFGQGTRLTVV.

The chain uses TRBV11-3 and TRBJ1-1, with 7 bases aligning to TRBD1. CDR3 length equals 12 residues. Germline CDR1 and CDR2: SGHNT and YENEEA. V shed 5 bases and J 8 bases; nucleotides not matched to a gene: 5. As DNA, the CDR3 is TGTGCCAGCAGCAGACGGGACAGAGAAGCTTTCTTT. Its protein is CASSRRDREAFF.

The chain has TRBV15 and TRBJ1-2, with D uncertain. V was cut by 0 bases and J by 6 bases, with 5 bases left in between. Germline V lookup: CDR1 LNHNV, CDR2 YYDKDF (reference sequence). CDR3 size: 12 residues. This CDR3 is CATSRDRNGYTF. The CDR3 DNA reads TGTGCCACCAGCAGAGACAGGAATGGCTACACCTTC.

The chain is built from TRBV7-2 and TRBJ1-6, with D tentatively TRBD1 (6 bases). V shed 4 bases and J shed 13 bases, with 17 bases lying between them. The CDR3 sequence is 14 residues long. In germline, CDR1 is SGHTA, CDR2 FQGNSA. The CDR3: CASSSDRVLAPLHF. In DNA, the CDR3 is TGTGCCAGCAGCTCGGACAGAGTACTTGCTCCCCTCCACTTT.

This clonotype was seen only once. The CDR3 does not end in the conserved phenylalanine or tryptophan, so this is likely a read error. No DNA is shown, since the ends of the CDR3 on it are uncertain; the CDR3 is the one TCRdb lists. The J gene is TRBJ2-1, the V gene TRBV7-8. Termini included, the CDR3 measures 13 amino acids. The germline V gene encodes CDR1 SGHVS and CDR2 FQNEAQ. CDR3 sequence reads: CASSSGVTGGQLS.

The chain combines TRBV7-9 with TRBJ2-1; TRBD1 might be the D (7 bases). The V end was cut by 1 base, the J end by 11 bases, with 21 bases between. The CDR3 is 16 amino acids. In germline, CDR1 is SEHNR, CDR2 FQNEAQ (reference sequence). CDR3 loop: CASSLETAGGGAQQFF. CDR3 in DNA: TGTGCCAGCAGCTTAGAGACGGCAGGGGGAGGCGCTCAGCAGTTCTTC.

This sequence joins TRBV11-3 and TRBJ2-5; unclear D gene. There are 15 residues in the CDR3. Germline V CDR1 and CDR2: SGHNT, YENEEA. V lost 4 bases to trimming and J lost 0 bases, with 12 bases between them. CDR3 sequence: CASSSGLRDQETQYF. The DNA of the CDR3 is TGTGCCAGCAGCTCGGGTCTGAGAGACCAAGAGACCCAGTACTTC.